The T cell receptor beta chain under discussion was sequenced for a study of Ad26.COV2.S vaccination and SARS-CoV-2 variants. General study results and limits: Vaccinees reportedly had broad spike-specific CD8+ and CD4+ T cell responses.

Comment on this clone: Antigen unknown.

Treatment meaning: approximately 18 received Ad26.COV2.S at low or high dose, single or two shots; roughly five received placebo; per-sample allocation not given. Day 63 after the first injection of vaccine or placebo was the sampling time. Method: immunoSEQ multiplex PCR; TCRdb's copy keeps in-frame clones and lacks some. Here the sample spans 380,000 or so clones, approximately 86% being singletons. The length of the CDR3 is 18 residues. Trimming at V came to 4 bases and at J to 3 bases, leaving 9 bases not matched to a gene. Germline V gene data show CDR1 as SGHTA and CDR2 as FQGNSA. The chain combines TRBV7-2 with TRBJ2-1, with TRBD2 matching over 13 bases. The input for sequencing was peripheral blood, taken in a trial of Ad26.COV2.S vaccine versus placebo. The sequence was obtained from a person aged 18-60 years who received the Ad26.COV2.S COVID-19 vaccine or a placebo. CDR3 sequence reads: CASSSPGGLAGSYNEQFF. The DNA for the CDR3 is TGTGCCAGCAGCTCCCCGGGGGGACTAGCGGGGAGCTACAATGAGCAGTTCTTC.